This T cell receptor beta chain was identified during a study of cytomegalovirus exposure and HLA in healthy donors. Study-wide points: Under in vitro conditions, three CMV-associated chains were confirmed as specific for CMV antigens.

It was with 60 Vbeta and 13 Jbeta primers that the PCR ran. Clones were read by immunoSEQ multiplex PCR, and TCRdb kept only the in-frame ones, dropping some. The sample holds 150,000 to 200,000 clones, approximately 80% seen once. About this clone: Its target is not known.

Germline trimming cut 3 bases from V and 4 bases from J; bases unmatched to any gene: 7. The CDR3 has 16 residues. Germline V gene lookup returns CDR1 MGHRA and CDR2 YSYEKL. This clonotype originated in a man between 18 and 29 years old in good health and CMV-seropositive. The material sequenced was PBMCs. The chain joins TRBV4-1 to TRBJ2-3; 10 nucleotides align to TRBD2. The CDR3 reads CASSHQAGGRADTQYF. CDR3 nucleotide sequence: TGCGCCAGCAGCCATCAAGCGGGGGGGCGGGCAGATACGCAGTATTTT.